The sequence of this T cell receptor (beta chain) was determined in a study of cytomegalovirus exposure and HLA in healthy donors. The PCR ran on 60 Vbeta and 13 Jbeta primers. The method was immunoSEQ multiplex PCR; TCRdb's version includes in-frame clones alone and lacks a portion of them. This table holds some 120,000 clones, around 77% found once. Study-wide points: V- and J-gene trimming of TCR beta was linked (in a later analysis) to a missense DCLRE1C variant. Later analysis identified about 18,000 TCR beta sequences associated with HLA alleles, using a false discovery rate threshold of 0.05.

Per germline, CDR1 MDHEN and CDR2 SYDVKM. V was cut by 7 bases and J by 4 bases, with 16 bases left in between. The CDR3 has 14 residues. As for this clone: Its antigen is unknown.

The receptor was isolated from a man between 50 and 59 years old in good health and CMV-seronegative. J is TRBJ1-2 and V is TRBV28, with TRBD1 as a possible D gene (6 bases). Source material: PBMCs. The CDR3 reads CASITGPTTYGYTF. The CDR3 DNA sequence: TGTGCCAGCATAACAGGGCCGACTACCTATGGCTACACCTTC.